A single sample gave rise to the 20 T cell receptor beta chains below, sequenced in a study of T cell repertoires in cytomegalovirus infection. MiXCR, run by TCRdb on the reads, gives a single entry per CDR3 protein. The profile covers 250,000 or so distinct CDR3 sequences, with over 8% appearing a single time and over 12% taken by the ten largest. Source material: PBMCs. The receptors were sampled from a human donor in good health (CMV status not recorded). Some clones in this sample may be carry-over from other donors' samples.

The chain joins TRBV7-3 to TRBJ2-2; TRBD1 matches at 10 bases. Trimming took 5 bases from V and 5 from J; bases not matched to a gene: 11. CDR1 is SGHTA, CDR2 FQGTGA, per germline. The CDR3 is 17 residues long. The CDR3 coding sequence is TGTGCCAGCAGCCCCCTCCGACAGGGGGCGGGGACCGGGGAGCTGTTTTTT. Its protein is CASSPLRQGAGTGELFF.

The table lists this clonotype with a few counts. The V call is TRBV7-3, the J call TRBJ1-4, with D perhaps matching TRBD1 (5 bases). The V end lost 5 bases, the J end lost 0 bases, and 10 bases lay between the germline ends. The CDR3 consists of 15 residues. CDR1 and CDR2 from the germline V gene are SGHTA and FQGTGA. The CDR3 protein is CASSPGHATNEKLFF. The CDR3, as DNA: TGTGCCAGCAGCCCGGGGCATGCAACTAATGAAAAACTGTTTTTT.

There are many counts of this clonotype. The chain uses TRBV3-1 and TRBJ2-3; the D gene is possibly TRBD1 (5 bases). V gave up 1 base and J gave up 0 bases, with 8 bases separating them. The CDR3 length is 15 residues. Germline V CDR1 and CDR2: LGHDT, YNNKEL (reference sequence). The CDR3 protein is CASSQGGGSTDTQYF. The CDR3 DNA follows: TGTGCCAGCAGCCAAGGGGGCGGAAGCACAGATACGCAGTATTTT.

This clonotype has just a few counts. The chain joins TRBV7-9 to TRBJ1-1; 7 bases fit TRBD1. The J segment lost 0 bases and the V segment lost 4 bases, leaving 5 bases of the junction unmatched. This CDR3 has 15 amino acids. Per germline, CDR1 SEHNR and CDR2 FQNEAQ (reference sequence). The CDR3 region has the DNA TGTGCCAGCAGCTCCCTCGGACAGGTGAACACTGAAGCTTTCTTT. Residues: CASSSLGQVNTEAFF.

This clonotype was seen at least ten times. The rearrangement joins TRBV2 to TRBJ1-5; D may be TRBD1 (6 bases). This CDR3 is built from 16 residues. Per germline, CDR1 SNHLY and CDR2 FYNNEI. With 6 bases removed from V and 1 base from J, the gap between germline ends came to 16 bases. This CDR3 reads CASSGGGGLSNQPQHF. The CDR3 nucleotides read TGTGCCAGCAGCGGGGGGGGGGGCTTGAGCAATCAGCCCCAGCATTTT.

This clonotype was recorded many times. CDR3 protein: CASRRDLYNEKLFF. The CDR3 coding sequence is TGTGCCAGCAGACGGGACCTTTATAATGAAAAACTGTTTTTT. The chain employs TRBV7-2 and TRBJ1-4; maybe TRBD1 (5 bases). The CDR3 has 14 residues. Trimming removed 6 bases at V and 4 bases at J, with 12 bases between. Germline V gene data show CDR1 as SGHTA and CDR2 as FQGNSA. Together with reference TRBV7-2 and TRBJ1-4, the CDR3 gives the full variable domain: GAGVSQSPSNKVTEKGKDVELRCDPISGHTALYWYRQSLGQGLEFLIYFQGNSAPDKSGLPSDRFSAERTGGSVSTLTIQRTQQEDSAVYLCASRRDLYNEKLFFGSGTQLSVL.

The rearrangement links TRBV6-2 or TRBV6-3 to TRBJ2-7; 9 bases align to TRBD1. V shed 7 bases and J 6 bases; nucleotides not matched to a gene: 10. There are 14 residues in the CDR3. In germline, CDR1 is MNHEY, CDR2 SVGEGT. As DNA, the CDR3 is TGTGCCAGCAATACCGGGACAGGGTTGACCGAGCAGTACTTC. This translates into CASNTGTGLTEQYF.

Many counts were recorded for this clonotype. The gene calls are TRBV7-2 and TRBJ1-2; no clear D. The germline CDR1 and CDR2 sequences are SGHTA and FQGNSA. V lost 5 bases and J 4 bases, leaving 11 bases between the germline ends. This CDR3 comprises 13 residues. The CDR3 spells CASSLEDGYGYTF. The DNA of the CDR3 is TGTGCCAGCAGCCTAGAGGATGGCTATGGCTACACCTTC.

This clonotype was counted only a few times. This chain uses TRBV19 with TRBJ2-2; D remains ambiguous. V dropped 7 bases and J dropped 1 base, with 10 bases sitting between them. Germline CDR1 reads LNHDA; CDR2 reads SQIVND (reference sequence). This CDR3 spans 14 amino acids. This CDR3 is CASKVAMNTGELFF. The DNA of the CDR3 is TGTGCCAGTAAGGTGGCGATGAACACCGGGGAGCTGTTTTTT.

This clonotype was counted a few times. The rearrangement uses TRBV29-1 and TRBJ1-1; D perhaps matches TRBD1 (5 bases). CDR1 and CDR2 (germline): SQVTM, ANQGSEA. The germline V and J ends were trimmed by 4 bases and 5 bases, with 11 bases remaining between them. This CDR3 is built from 12 residues. The CDR3 DNA is TGCAGCGTTGTGCAGGGAGGGACTGAAGCTTTCTTT. Protein: CSVVQGGTEAFF.

This clonotype was observed at least ten times. J is TRBJ2-2 and V is TRBV7-3; D is possibly TRBD1 (5 bases). Looked up from germline, CDR1 is SGHTA and CDR2 is FQGTGA. The V end was cut by 1 base, the J end by 10 bases, with 13 bases between. This CDR3 spans 14 amino acids. CDR3 loop: CASSLIGAPEELFF. In DNA form, the CDR3 reads TGTGCCAGCAGCTTAATAGGGGCTCCCGAGGAGCTGTTTTTT. Supplemented by reference TRBV7-3 and TRBJ2-2, the full variable domain reads GAGVSQTPSNKVTEKGKYVELRCDPISGHTALYWYRQSLGQGPEFLIYFQGTGAADDSGLPNDRFFAVRPEGSVSTLKIQRTERGDSAVYLCASSLIGAPEELFFGEGSRLTVL.

This clonotype was observed a handful of times. The chain carries TRBV20-1 and TRBJ2-4; D call uncertain. The germline CDR1 and CDR2 sequences are DFQATT and SNEGSKA (reference sequence). The CDR3 contains 14 residues. Trimming took off 1 base at V and 1 base at J, with 8 bases between the two ends. CDR3 sequence (DNA): TGCAGTGCTAGAGGGGGTGGTGCCAAAAACATTCAGTACTTC. Its protein product is CSARGGGAKNIQYF.

In its sample, this clonotype was seen many times. This chain links TRBV7-2 with TRBJ2-7, with D maybe TRBD1 (5 bases). Trimming stripped 4 bases from V and 2 bases from J, with 12 bases between. This CDR3 contains 14 residues. Germline V gene sequence: CDR1 SGHTA, CDR2 FQGNSA. The CDR3 DNA follows: TGTGCCAGCAGCTCTAGGCAGGGAACCTACGAGCAGTACTTC. This encodes CASSSRQGTYEQYF.

V is TRBV19 and J is TRBJ2-1; TRBD2 matches 12 bases. The CDR3 consists of 16 residues. The junction had 2 bases not matched to a gene; V was cut back by 3 bases and J by 2 bases. Germline V CDR1 and CDR2: LNHDA, SQIVND (reference sequence). The CDR3 DNA reads as TGTGCCAGTAGTATTCTAGCGGGAGGGACCTACAATGAGCAGTTCTTC. Amino acid sequence: CASSILAGGTYNEQFF.

This clonotype was seen repeatedly, ten times or more. The V and J genes are TRBV7-2 and TRBJ2-3; 13 bases fit TRBD2. CDR1 is SGHTA, CDR2 FQGNSA, per germline. V lost 5 bases and J lost 2; bases outside the gene matches: 10. This CDR3 is built from 18 residues. The DNA for the CDR3 is TGTGCCAGCAGCCCTTCTCCGGGACTAGCGGGGCACACAGATACGCAGTATTTT. Its translation is CASSPSPGLAGHTDTQYF.

This clonotype was counted at least ten times. The rearrangement uses TRBV12-3 or TRBV12-4 and TRBJ2-3; tentative D call: TRBD2 (6 bases). V was pared by 2 bases and J by 2 bases, with 8 bases between. This CDR3 has 14 amino acids. The CDR3 DNA follows: TGTGCCAGCAGTTTATCGGGAGCCACAGATACGCAGTATTTT. Residues: CASSLSGATDTQYF.

Ten or more counts support this clonotype. The V and J genes are TRBV7-2 and TRBJ1-2; the D is unclear. Trimming took 1 base from V and 6 from J, leaving 9 bases between them. The CDR3 runs 13 residues. CDR1 and CDR2 from the germline V gene are SGHTA and FQGNSA. Written as DNA, the CDR3 is TGTGCCAGCAGCTTAGTCCTCCAGCATGGCTACACCTTC. It is translated as CASSLVLQHGYTF. Full variable domain (outside the CDR3, taken from reference TRBV7-2 and TRBJ1-2): GAGVSQSPSNKVTEKGKDVELRCDPISGHTALYWYRQSLGQGLEFLIYFQGNSAPDKSGLPSDRFSAERTGGSVSTLTIQRTQQEDSAVYLCASSLVLQHGYTFGSGTRLTVV.

Ten or more counts support this clonotype. The chain recombines TRBV7-2 with TRBJ2-3, with a possible D match to TRBD2 (5 bases). This CDR3 spans 16 amino acids. The ends were cut back, 1 base at V and 3 bases at J, with 14 bases in the middle. Germline lookup yields CDR1 SGHTA and CDR2 FQGNSA. CDR3 bases: TGTGCCAGCAGCTTAGACCGTACTAGTCCAACAGATACGCAGTATTTT. Protein product: CASSLDRTSPTDTQYF.

The chain has TRBV6-6 and TRBJ2-7; 12 bases are shared with TRBD2. The CDR3 sequence is 18 residues long. V was pared by 5 bases and J by 3 bases, with 14 bases of the junction left unmatched. The germline V gene encodes CDR1 MNHNY and CDR2 SVGAGI (reference sequence). CDR3 nucleotide sequence: TGTGCCAGCAGTGGTCCCGGGACTAGCGGGCGGGGAGGCTACGAGCAGTACTTC. Translating gives CASSGPGTSGRGGYEQYF.

V usage is TRBV25-1 and J usage is TRBJ2-1; TRBD2 aligns across 11 bases. This CDR3 spans 15 amino acids. CDR1 MGHDK and CDR2 SYGVNS come from the germline V gene. The V gene end was trimmed by 4 bases and the J gene end by 4 bases; junction bases not matched to a gene: 3. CDR3 residues: CASSAGTSGYNEQFF. In DNA, the CDR3 is TGTGCCAGCAGTGCCGGGACTAGCGGTTACAATGAGCAGTTCTTC.